This T cell receptor beta chain was obtained from a study of control samples from healthy donors and cancer patients (dated by TCRdb to 2020 to 2022). About this clone: Its antigen is still unknown. No base qualities exist here, and no much larger clone lies one base off it.

Library preparation employed the immunoSEQ multiplex PCR assay. TCRdb mirrors the immuneACCESS table, restricted to in-frame sequences. Some clones are absent from its copies; in checked studies, under half trace to an unresolved V gene, and the reason for the others is unknown. For this sample there are under 200,000 clones; 91% appear just once. About 1.6% of the sample is taken by the ten largest. The CDR3 spans 12 residues, from the cysteine through the phenylalanine. Only the CDR3 DNA stays, 36 bases, in frame from base 1. V and J are truncated by 6 bases and 5 bases respectively, leaving an intervening sequence of 9 bases. For CDR1 and CDR2, the germline V gene lists MDHEN and SYDVKM.

Sequenced material: blood. This receptor was taken from a woman under 40 in good health. In this chain, TRBV28 is recombined with TRBJ2-3, and perhaps TRBD2 as D gene, on 5 matching bases. The CDR3 in this case is CASRTNEDTQYF. The DNA sequence reads TGTGCCAGCAGGACTAACGAAGATACGCAGTATTTT. Full variable domain (CDR3 extended with the reference TRBV28 and TRBJ2-3 proteins): DVKVTQSSRYLVKRTGEKVFLECVQDMDHENMFWYRQDPGLGLRLIYFSYDVKMKEKGDIPEGYSVSREKKERFSLILESASTNQTSMYLCASRTNEDTQYFGPGTRLTVL.